This TCR beta chain emerged from a study of graft-versus-host responses after intestinal transplantation. TCRdb's table, derived via immunoSEQ multiplex PCR, lists solely in-frame clones and lacks some. This sample has over 8,500 clones; roughly 96% occur once, and the top ten carry 16%. The source of this sequence is a human patient who received an intestinal transplant, so some T cells may come from the graft donor. Sequenced here: bone marrow, sampled around 520 days after intestinal transplantation.

The CDR3 loop reads CASSAQGADSNQPQHF. The CDR3 coding sequence is TGTGCCAGCAGTGCCCAAGGGGCTGATAGCAATCAGCCCCAGCATTTT. This chain connects TRBV28 to TRBJ1-5; a possible D gene is TRBD1 (5 bases). The CDR3 totals 16 residues. Germline V gene sequence: CDR1 MDHEN, CDR2 SYDVKM. Trimming pared 5 bases from V and 0 bases from J, leaving 14 bases between.